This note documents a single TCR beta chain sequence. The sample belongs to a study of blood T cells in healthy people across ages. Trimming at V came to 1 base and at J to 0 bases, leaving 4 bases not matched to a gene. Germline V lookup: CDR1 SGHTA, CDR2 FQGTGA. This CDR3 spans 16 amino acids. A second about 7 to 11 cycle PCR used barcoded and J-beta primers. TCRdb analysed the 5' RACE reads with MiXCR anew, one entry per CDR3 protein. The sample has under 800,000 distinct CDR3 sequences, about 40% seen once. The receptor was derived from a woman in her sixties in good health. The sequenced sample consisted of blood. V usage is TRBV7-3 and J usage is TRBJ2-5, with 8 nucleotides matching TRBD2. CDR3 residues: CASSLNGGGNQETQYF. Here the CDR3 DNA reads TGTGCCAGCAGCTTAAACGGCGGGGGGAACCAAGAGACCCAGTACTTC.